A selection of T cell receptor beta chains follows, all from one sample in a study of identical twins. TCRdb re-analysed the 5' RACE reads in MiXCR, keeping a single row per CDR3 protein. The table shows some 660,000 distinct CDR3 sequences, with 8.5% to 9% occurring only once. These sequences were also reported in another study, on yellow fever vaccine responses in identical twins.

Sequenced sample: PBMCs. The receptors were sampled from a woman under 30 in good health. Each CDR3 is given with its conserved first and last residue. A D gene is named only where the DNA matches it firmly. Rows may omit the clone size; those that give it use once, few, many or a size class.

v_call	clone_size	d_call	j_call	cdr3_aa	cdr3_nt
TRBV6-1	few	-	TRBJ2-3	CASSEAWENTQYF	TGTGCCAGCAGTGAAGCCTGGGAGAATACGCAGTATTTT
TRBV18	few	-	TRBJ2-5	CASSLQGSYQETQYF	TGTGCCAGCTCACTGCAGGGTTCGTACCAAGAGACCCAGTACTTC
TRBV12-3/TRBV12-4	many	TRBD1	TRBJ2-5	CASSPRRQGETQYF	TGTGCCAGCAGTCCCCGACGACAGGGAGAGACCCAGTACTTC
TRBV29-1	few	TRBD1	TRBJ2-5	CSVAGGQGARETQYF	TGCAGCGTAGCCGGAGGACAGGGGGCAAGAGAGACCCAGTACTTC
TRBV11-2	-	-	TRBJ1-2	CASTLDGFGGYTF	TGTGCCAGCACCTTAGATGGATTTGGTGGCTACACCTTC
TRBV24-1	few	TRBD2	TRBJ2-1	CATSDFSSGNNEQFF	TGTGCCACCAGTGATTTCTCTAGCGGAAACAATGAGCAGTTCTTC
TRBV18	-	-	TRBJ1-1	CASSPRDGQNTEAFF	TGTGCCAGCTCACCCCGGGACGGACAGAATACTGAAGCTTTCTTT
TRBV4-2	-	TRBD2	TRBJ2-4	CASSQDLGGAKNIQYF	TGTGCCAGCAGCCAAGATCTCGGGGGGGCCAAAAACATTCAGTACTTC
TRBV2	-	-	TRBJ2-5	CASSILRETQYF	TGTGCCAGCAGTATTTTACGGGAGACCCAGTACTTC
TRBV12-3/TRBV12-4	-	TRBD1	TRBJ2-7	CASSSRTGLSYEQYF	TGTGCCAGCAGTTCCCGGACAGGACTCTCCTACGAGCAGTACTTC
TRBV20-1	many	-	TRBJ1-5	CSARQADSNQPQHF	TGCAGTGCCCGGCAGGCAGATAGCAATCAGCCCCAGCATTTT
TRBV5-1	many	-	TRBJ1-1	CASSFRGITNTEAFF	TGCGCCAGCAGCTTCCGGGGGATCACGAACACTGAAGCTTTCTTT
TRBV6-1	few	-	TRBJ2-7	CASLKSGSSYEQYF	TGTGCCAGCCTAAAATCAGGGAGTTCCTACGAGCAGTACTTC
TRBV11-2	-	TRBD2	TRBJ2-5	CASSYGLAGDFQETQYF	TGTGCCAGCAGCTACGGACTAGCGGGAGACTTCCAAGAGACCCAGTACTTC
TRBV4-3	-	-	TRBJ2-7	CASSQLWGEAYEQYF	TGCGCCAGCAGCCAACTCTGGGGAGAAGCCTACGAGCAGTACTTC
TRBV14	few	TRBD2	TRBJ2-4	CASSPSGRNIQYF	TGTGCCAGCAGCCCTAGCGGGAGGAACATTCAGTACTTC
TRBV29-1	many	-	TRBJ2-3	CSVAARGSTDTQYF	TGCAGCGTCGCCGCGAGGGGTAGCACAGATACGCAGTATTTT
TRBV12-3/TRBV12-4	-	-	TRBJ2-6	CASRPGAGANVLTF	TGTGCCAGCCGCCCGGGGGCCGGGGCCAACGTCCTGACTTTC
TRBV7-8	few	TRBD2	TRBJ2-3	CASSPWTSGTVVGTQYF	TGTGCCAGCAGCCCATGGACTAGCGGGACTGTTGTTGGTACGCAGTATTTT
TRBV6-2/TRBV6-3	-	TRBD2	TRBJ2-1	CASRVSGGNEQFF	TGTGCCAGCAGAGTATCGGGGGGCAATGAGCAGTTCTTC
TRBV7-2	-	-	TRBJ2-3	CASSFAQNTDTQYF	TGTGCCAGCAGCTTCGCACAGAACACAGATACGCAGTATTTT
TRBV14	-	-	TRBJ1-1	CASSQVVKGKAFF	TGTGCCAGCAGCCAAGTCGTAAAGGGGAAAGCTTTCTTT
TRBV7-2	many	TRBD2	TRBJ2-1	CASRPDGTSGSNEQFF	TGTGCCAGCAGGCCAGACGGGACTAGCGGGAGCAATGAGCAGTTCTTC
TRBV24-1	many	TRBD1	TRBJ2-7	CATSGRRDSPYEQYF	TGTGCCACCAGTGGACGAAGGGACAGCCCCTACGAGCAGTACTTC
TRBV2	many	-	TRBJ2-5	CASRGDSQETQYF	TGTGCCAGCAGGGGTGACAGCCAAGAGACCCAGTACTTC